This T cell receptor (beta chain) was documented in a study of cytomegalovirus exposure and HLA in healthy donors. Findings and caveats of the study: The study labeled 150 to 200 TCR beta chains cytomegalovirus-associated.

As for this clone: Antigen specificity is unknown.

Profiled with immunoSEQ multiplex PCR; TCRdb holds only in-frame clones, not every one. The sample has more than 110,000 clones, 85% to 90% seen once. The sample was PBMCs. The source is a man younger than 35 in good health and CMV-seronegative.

The CDR3 loop reads CAVGTGSYNEQFF. The CDR3 DNA reads as TGTGCTGTAGGGACAGGGTCCTACAATGAGCAGTTCTTC. V usage is TRBV7-9 and J usage is TRBJ2-1; TRBD1 matches 9 bases. Germline V CDR1 and CDR2: SEHNR, FQNEAQ (reference sequence). The CDR3 runs 13 residues. Supplemented by reference TRBV7-9 and TRBJ2-1, the full variable domain reads DTGVSQNPRHKITKRGQNVTFRCDPISEHNRLYWYRQTLGQGPEFLTYFQNEAQLEKSRLLSDRFSAERPKGSFSTLEIQRTEQGDSAMYLCAVGTGSYNEQFFGPGTRLTVL.